These 30 T cell receptor beta chains share one sample of origin, sequenced in a study of neurological immune-mediated disorders. TCRdb analysed the 5' RACE reads with MiXCR anew, one entry per CDR3 protein. Of about 89,000 distinct CDR3 sequences detected, 2.6% appear once; the ten largest clones hold over 0.95%. Sequencing was done on a sample of PBMCs. The receptors originated from a woman younger than 45 with multiple sclerosis.

At least ten counts were recorded for this clonotype. The V gene is TRBV10-3, the J gene TRBJ1-2; weak D call: TRBD1 (6 bases). The V end was cut by 7 bases, the J end by 4 bases, with 16 bases between. Per germline, CDR1 ENHRY and CDR2 SYGVKD. The length of the CDR3 is 14 residues. The CDR3 loop is CAITADSLSYGYTF. The CDR3 nucleotides are TGTGCCATCACGGCGGACAGCCTTTCCTATGGCTACACCTTC.

This clonotype came up many times. V and J are TRBV3-2 and TRBJ2-7. TRBV3-2 is listed as a pseudogene. This CDR3 is built from 13 residues. CDR3 loop: CASSRRRTYEQYF. CDR3 coding DNA: TGTGCCAGCAGCCGCCGCAGGACCTACGAGCAGTACTTC.

This clonotype showed up many times. The chain joins TRBV6-5 to TRBJ2-1; 11 nucleotides line up with TRBD2. The CDR3 is 15 amino acids. Germline lookup yields CDR1 MNHEY and CDR2 SVGAGI. V was clipped by 5 bases and J by 3 bases; unmatched bases: 3. DNA for the CDR3: TGTGCCAGCAGTCACGGGACTAGCGGCTACAATGAGCAGTTCTTC. Translated, it gives CASSHGTSGYNEQFF.

Many counts were recorded for this clonotype. This chain connects TRBV10-3 to TRBJ2-7; 11 bases line up with TRBD2. CDR3 length: 15 amino acids. V gave up 3 bases and J gave up 6 bases; unmatched junction bases: 7. CDR1 ENHRY and CDR2 SYGVKD come from the germline V gene. As DNA, the CDR3 is TGTGCCATCAGTGACCCTACTAGCGGGAGCTCCGAGCAGTACTTC. Protein sequence: CAISDPTSGSSEQYF.

This clonotype occurred many times. The gene calls are TRBV7-2 and TRBJ1-1; tentatively, D is TRBD1 (6 bases). Germline V gene sequence: CDR1 SGHTA, CDR2 FQGNSA. The CDR3 consists of 13 residues. V shed 1 base and J shed 7 bases, with 10 bases lying between them. The DNA of the CDR3 is TGTGCCAGCAGCTTAGACAGGGAGGGTGAAGCTTTCTTT. Protein product: CASSLDREGEAFF.

The chain uses TRBV18 and TRBJ1-3; D gene uncertain. V shed 8 bases and J shed 4 bases, with 9 bases lying between them. This CDR3 region has 12 residues. CDR1 is KGHSH, CDR2 LQKENI, per germline. CDR3: CASRRYGNTIYF. In DNA form, the CDR3 reads TGTGCCAGCAGAAGATACGGAAACACCATATATTTT. The entire variable domain, with the rest obtained from reference TRBV18 and TRBJ1-3, is as follows: NAGVMQNPRHLVRRRGQEARLRCSPMKGHSHVYWYRQLPEEGLKFMVYLQKENIIDESGMPKERFSAEFPKEGPSILRIQQVVRGDSAAYFCASRRYGNTIYFGEGSWLTVV.

This clonotype was observed many times. This chain uses TRBV7-2 with TRBJ1-1; possible D gene TRBD1, 6 bases. Germline assignment: CDR1 SGHTA and CDR2 FQGNSA. The ends were cut back, 5 bases at V and 4 bases at J, with 17 bases in the middle. The CDR3 is 15 amino acids. Here the CDR3 reads CASSPGQRSFTEAFF. In DNA form, the CDR3 reads TGTGCCAGCAGCCCCGGACAGCGAAGCTTCACTGAAGCTTTCTTT.

This clonotype was counted ten times or more. This chain uses TRBV28 with TRBJ2-5; 7 bases align to TRBD2. CDR3 length equals 11 residues. With 8 bases clipped from V and 3 bases from J, the junction kept 0 bases outside the gene matches. The V gene's germline CDR1 is MDHEN and CDR2 SYDVKM. CDR3 nucleotides: TGTGCCAGCGCGGGGGAAGAGACCCAGTACTTC. It translates to CASAGEETQYF.

This clonotype has at least ten counts. V is TRBV29-1 and J is TRBJ2-3; D call uncertain. Germline V CDR1 and CDR2: SQVTM, ANQGSEA. The CDR3 has 10 amino acids. Deletions cut 8 bases from V and 6 bases from J, with 9 bases between. CDR3 amino acids: CSLWTDTQYF. The DNA for the CDR3 is TGCAGCCTCTGGACGGATACGCAGTATTTT.

This clonotype was counted at least ten times. The V call is TRBV2, the J call TRBJ1-2; D ambiguous. This CDR3 has 13 residues. Germline CDR1 is SNHLY and CDR2 is FYNNEI. Trimming removed 3 bases from V and 4 bases from J, with 9 bases in between. The CDR3 nucleotides read TGTGCCAGCAGTGAGGACTTTGTCTATGGCTACACCTTC. As protein: CASSEDFVYGYTF.

This clonotype was seen ten or more times. The V and J genes are TRBV20-1 and TRBJ2-7; no clear D gene. The length of the CDR3 is 15 residues. Per germline, CDR1 DFQATT and CDR2 SNEGSKA (reference sequence). The ends were cut back, 0 bases at V and 4 bases at J, with 16 bases in the middle. The CDR3: CSARDQQSNGYEQYF. The CDR3 DNA follows: TGCAGTGCTAGAGATCAACAGTCAAATGGGTACGAGCAGTACTTC.

This clonotype was found many times. The chain joins TRBV28 to TRBJ1-1; D is uncertain. Germline V lookup: CDR1 MDHEN, CDR2 SYDVKM. Trimming removed 7 bases from V and 2 bases from J, with 8 bases in between. The CDR3 extends over 12 amino acids. The CDR3, as DNA: TGTGCCAGCACTTCAGGTAACACTGAAGCTTTCTTT. Translated: CASTSGNTEAFF.

A note on this clonotype: The conserved final phenylalanine or tryptophan is absent from the CDR3, which likely points to a read error. The rearrangement uses TRBV30 and TRBJ2-4; D is perhaps TRBD1 (6 bases). V lost 4 bases to trimming and J lost 6 bases, with 10 bases between them. The CDR3 has 12 amino acids. Germline-derived CDR1 and CDR2 are GTSNPN and SVGIG (reference sequence). The CDR3 is CAWTGVGNIQYV. The CDR3 DNA is TGTGCCTGGACAGGGGTCGGAAACATTCAGTACGTC.

This clonotype was counted many times. V is TRBV3-1 and J is TRBJ2-6, with 9 positions matching TRBD2. The CDR3 has 17 residues. Germline trimming cut 2 bases from V and 4 bases from J; bases unmatched to any gene: 6. Germline CDR1 reads LGHDT; CDR2 reads YNNKEL (reference sequence). CDR3 sequence: CASSQSGLAPGANVLTF. CDR3 nucleotides: TGTGCCAGCAGCCAATCTGGACTAGCGCCCGGGGCCAACGTCCTGACTTTC.

This clonotype was counted at least ten times. The chain uses TRBV20-1 and TRBJ1-6, with D unresolved. The V gene's germline CDR1 is DFQATT and CDR2 SNEGSKA (reference sequence). The CDR3 has 13 amino acids. V shed 0 bases and J shed 9 bases, with 9 bases lying between them. In DNA, the CDR3 is TGCAGTGCTAGAGATATTGGAGGTTCACCCCTCCACTTT. Translating it yields CSARDIGGSPLHF.

In this sample, this clonotype turned up many times. This chain joins TRBV20-1 and TRBJ2-5, with 12 bases matching TRBD2. The germline CDR1 and CDR2 sequences are DFQATT and SNEGSKA (reference sequence). The J segment lost 4 bases and the V segment lost 6 bases, leaving 12 bases of the junction unmatched. The CDR3 has 16 amino acids. In nucleotides, the CDR3 is TGCAGTGCCCCCTCGACTAGCGGGAGAGATGGAGAGACCCAGTACTTC. Residues: CSAPSTSGRDGETQYF.

Many counts were recorded for this clonotype. The V gene is TRBV16, the J gene TRBJ2-2, with 8 bases lining up with TRBD1. Germline trimming cut 0 bases from V and 1 base from J; bases unmatched to any gene: 1. Germline assignment: CDR1 KGHSY and CDR2 FQNENV. This CDR3 has 16 residues. CDR3 amino acids: CASSQSGTGNTGELFF. The CDR3 DNA reads as TGTGCCAGCAGCCAATCGGGGACAGGGAACACCGGGGAGCTGTTTTTT.

This clonotype has a count of ten or more. The rearrangement links TRBV15 to TRBJ2-7; D might be TRBD1 (5 bases). CDR1 is LNHNV and CDR2 is YYDKDF in the germline V gene (reference sequence). Deletions cut 3 bases from V and 4 bases from J, with 7 bases between. CDR3 length: 12 amino acids. CDR3 DNA: TGTGCCACCAGCAGTCAGGGTTACGAGCAGTACTTC. Translated, it gives CATSSQGYEQYF. Variable domain in full (rest from reference TRBV15 and TRBJ2-7): DAMVIQNPRYQVTQFGKPVTLSCSQTLNHNVMYWYQQKSSQAPKLLFHYYDKDFNNEADTPDNFQSRRPNTSFCFLDIRSPGLGDTAMYLCATSSQGYEQYFGPGTRLTVT.

This clonotype was recorded at least ten times. The chain is built from TRBV2 and TRBJ2-1, with TRBD2 matching over 7 bases. CDR1 and CDR2 (germline): SNHLY, FYNNEI. The J segment lost 0 bases and the V segment lost 4 bases, leaving 0 bases of the junction unmatched. This CDR3 region has 14 residues. The DNA for the CDR3 is TGTGCCAGCAGTGGGACTAGCTCCTACAATGAGCAGTTCTTC. Residues: CASSGTSSYNEQFF.

This clonotype was counted at least ten times. V usage is TRBV20-1 and J usage is TRBJ2-1, with D tentatively TRBD1 or TRBD2 (9 bases each). Germline assignment: CDR1 DFQATT and CDR2 SNEGSKA (reference sequence). V shed 6 bases and J shed 3 bases, with 24 bases lying between them. This CDR3 contains 17 residues. CDR3 nucleotides: TGCAGTGCAGGGGGACAGGGTGCTAGCGGGAACTACAATGAGCAGTTCTTC. Translating it yields CSAGGQGASGNYNEQFF.

This clonotype was detected many times. The chain employs TRBV4-1 and TRBJ2-1; weak D call: TRBD1 (5 bases). V shed 4 bases and J shed 3 bases, with 10 bases lying between them. Germline CDR1 and CDR2: MGHRA and YSYEKL. This CDR3 spans 14 amino acids. CDR3 sequence reads: CASSLGPDYNEQFF. In DNA form, the CDR3 reads TGCGCCAGCAGCCTGGGGCCAGACTACAATGAGCAGTTCTTC.

This clonotype was counted at least ten times. In nucleotides, the CDR3 is TGCGCCAGCAGTGAAAGAACGGGACAGGGGACCGATACGCAGTATTTT. Translation gives CASSERTGQGTDTQYF. The chain joins TRBV10-1 to TRBJ2-3; 10 bases match TRBD1. After removal of 3 bases from V and 6 bases from J, the junction contained 9 bases not matched to a gene. The CDR3 is 16 amino acids. Germline V lookup: CDR1 WNHNN, CDR2 SYGVQD (reference sequence).

To note about this clonotype: This may be a read error: a much more frequent sequence differs by one nucleotide. The genes are TRBV4-2 and TRBJ2-5, with D perhaps TRBD1 or TRBD2 (7 bases each). This CDR3 has 14 amino acids. The germline gives CDR1 LGHNA, CDR2 YNFKEQ. The CDR3 sequence: CASSQGGGDENQYF. CDR3 DNA: TGTGCCAGCAGCCAGGGAGGGGGCGACGAGAACCAGTACTTC.

There are many counts of this clonotype. V gene TRBV5-1 combines with J gene TRBJ2-7; D perhaps matches TRBD2 (6 bases). In germline, CDR1 is SGHRS, CDR2 YFSETQ. Trimming cost V 5 bases and J 3 bases, with 15 bases left between them. The CDR3 has 14 amino acids. Written as DNA, the CDR3 is TGCGCCAGCAGGTCCGGCGGGGCCGACTACGAGCAGTACTTC. This translates into CASRSGGADYEQYF.

In this sample, this clonotype turned up a few times. The V call is TRBV4-1, the J call TRBJ1-1; TRBD1 matches 9 bases. Per the germline V gene, CDR1 is MGHRA and CDR2 is YSYEKL. J was trimmed by 2 bases and V by 2 bases; bases with no gene match: 12. The CDR3 spans 18 residues. The CDR3 spells CASSQPRDRDNGNTEAFF. The CDR3 bases are TGCGCCAGCAGCCAACCCCGGGACAGGGATAATGGAAACACTGAAGCTTTCTTT.

This clonotype has a count of ten or more. DNA of the CDR3: TGTGCCAGCTCAGTTAGCACAGATACGCAGTATTTT. It yields the protein CASSVSTDTQYF. The rearrangement joins TRBV18 to TRBJ2-3; D gene unclear. The CDR3 consists of 12 residues. The V end was cut by 5 bases, the J end by 0 bases, with 3 bases between. CDR1 is KGHSH, CDR2 LQKENI, per germline.

This clonotype occurred many times. This chain joins TRBV20-1 and TRBJ1-5; 8 bases align to TRBD1. V shed 1 base, J shed 4 bases, and the junction held 6 bases outside the gene matches. Germline V gives CDR1 DFQATT, CDR2 SNEGSKA (reference sequence). This CDR3 comprises 15 residues. Written as DNA, the CDR3 is TGCAGTGCTAGAGTCCCGGACAGGGAAAATCAGCCCCAGCATTTT. Its protein product is CSARVPDRENQPQHF.

This clonotype was seen many times. The V call is TRBV20-1, the J call TRBJ2-1; 7 bases align to TRBD2. The CDR3 spans 16 residues. The germline V gene has CDR1 DFQATT and CDR2 SNEGSKA (reference sequence). V was clipped by 4 bases and J by 7 bases; unmatched bases: 16. CDR3 sequence reads: CSAKSFRAGMENEQFF. The CDR3 coding sequence is TGCAGTGCTAAAAGTTTTAGAGCGGGAATGGAAAATGAGCAGTTCTTC.

In regard to this clonotype: The CDR3 does not close with the conserved phenylalanine or tryptophan, likely indicating a read error. The chain joins TRBV5-1 to TRBJ2-7, with TRBD2 identical over 10 bases. CDR1 and CDR2 (germline): SGHRS, YFSETQ. CDR3 size: 14 residues. The ends lost 3 bases at V and 2 bases at J; junction bases unmatched: 2. Written as DNA, the CDR3 is TGCGCCAGCAGCTCCCTAGCGGGAGCCTACGAGCAGTACAAC. It specifies CASSSLAGAYEQYN.

Ten or more counts support this clonotype. This sequence joins TRBV28 and TRBJ1-5; 11 positions agree with TRBD1. Per germline, CDR1 MDHEN and CDR2 SYDVKM. The CDR3 is 14 residues long. V lost 8 bases to trimming and J lost 5 bases; unmatched junction nucleotides: 5. CDR3 DNA: TGTGCCAGCGGGTGGACAGGGGGCGATCAGCCCCAGCATTTT. It is translated as CASGWTGGDQPQHF.